The 20 T cell receptor beta chains reported below all come from one sample, sequenced in a study of CD8 T cells in ankylosing spondylitis. TCRdb passed the 5' RACE reads through MiXCR, listing each CDR3 protein once. The table lists a few hundred thousand distinct CDR3 sequences, 17% of them singletons. These receptors lack a known antigen. The study's findings and limits: Within ankylosing spondylitis blood, a TCR beta motif made up of several highly homologous variants appeared to be characteristic.

The sequenced sample consisted of blood, either unsorted or a sorted T cell fraction (not recorded which). All receptors derive from a male donor with ankylosing spondylitis.

A few counts support this clonotype. V usage is TRBV6-2 or TRBV6-3 and J usage is TRBJ1-1, with D hard to call. From germline, CDR1 is MNHEY and CDR2 SVGEGT. Trimming left V 2 bases short and J 1 base short, with 8 bases between. This CDR3 has 14 amino acids. CDR3 nucleotide sequence: TGTGCCAGCAGTTACCAGAAGGGGAACACTGAAGCTTTCTTT. Protein: CASSYQKGNTEAFF.

The chain combines TRBV20-1 with TRBJ2-5; 7 nucleotides match TRBD2. Germline V gene data show CDR1 as DFQATT and CDR2 as SNEGSKA (reference sequence). The J segment lost 1 base and the V segment lost 7 bases, leaving 3 bases of the junction unmatched. The CDR3 is made up of 12 amino acids. The CDR3 reads CSVERGQETQYF. The DNA for the CDR3 is TGCAGTGTCGAGCGGGGCCAAGAGACCCAGTACTTC.

In its sample, this clonotype was seen once. The chain links TRBV19 to TRBJ1-1; D is ambiguous. This CDR3 contains 13 residues. CDR1 LNHDA and CDR2 SQIVND come from the germline V gene (reference sequence). The V gene lost 2 bases and the J gene lost 3 bases, with 7 bases spanning the gap. CDR3 in DNA: TGTGCCAGTAGTATAAGGACGGACACTGAAGCTTTCTTT. Translated: CASSIRTDTEAFF.

This chain connects TRBV15 to TRBJ2-3; D not certain. CDR1 is LNHNV and CDR2 is YYDKDF in the germline V gene (reference sequence). V was cut by 0 bases and J by 0 bases, with 10 bases left in between. The CDR3 sequence is 16 residues long. CDR3 in DNA: TGTGCCACCAGCAGAGATCGCGCGACTAGCACAGATACGCAGTATTTT. This codes for CATSRDRATSTDTQYF.

This clonotype occurred many times. This chain links TRBV10-3 with TRBJ2-3, with 7 bases fitting TRBD1. The CDR3 is made up of 15 amino acids. Germline lookup yields CDR1 ENHRY and CDR2 SYGVKD. With 2 bases clipped from V and 3 bases from J, the junction kept 5 bases outside the gene matches. The CDR3 sequence: CAISESDRVTDTQYF. As DNA, the CDR3 is TGTGCCATCAGTGAGAGTGACAGGGTAACAGATACGCAGTATTTT.

The sample holds many counts of this clonotype. The rearrangement joins TRBV5-1 to TRBJ2-7, with D possibly TRBD1 on 6 matching bases. Trimming took off 2 bases at V and 2 bases at J, with 8 bases between the two ends. This CDR3 has 13 amino acids. The germline V gene has CDR1 SGHRS and CDR2 YFSETQ. DNA of the CDR3: TGCGCCAGCAGCTTAGGGGGTCCCTACGAGCAGTACTTC. Protein sequence: CASSLGGPYEQYF.

This clonotype has just a few counts. This chain joins TRBV20-1 and TRBJ2-5; 16 bases are a match to TRBD2. This CDR3 contains 16 residues. The trim removed 5 bases at V and 5 bases at J, leaving 8 bases unmatched. CDR1 and CDR2 from the germline V gene are DFQATT and SNEGSKA (reference sequence). CDR3 amino acids: CSAGGTSGRVRETQYF. As DNA, the CDR3 is TGCAGTGCTGGAGGGACTAGCGGGAGGGTGAGGGAGACCCAGTACTTC.

This clonotype was detected ten times or more. This chain uses TRBV9 with TRBJ2-2; unclear D gene. Looked up from germline, CDR1 is SGDLS and CDR2 is YYNGEE. Trimming cost V 0 bases and J 2 bases, with 5 bases left between them. The length of the CDR3 is 14 residues. The CDR3 loop reads CASSVVVNTGELFF. DNA for the CDR3: TGTGCCAGCAGCGTAGTGGTCAACACCGGGGAGCTGTTTTTT.

This clonotype has only a few counts. The chain recombines TRBV9 with TRBJ2-2; 13 nucleotides match TRBD2. The CDR3 runs to 16 residues. From germline, CDR1 is SGDLS and CDR2 YYNGEE. J lost 5 bases, V lost 3 bases, and 4 bases had no gene match. The CDR3 DNA follows: TGTGCCAGCAGCGCGCCGGGACTAGCGGGAACCGGGGAGCTGTTTTTT. This codes for CASSAPGLAGTGELFF.

This clonotype has at least ten counts. This sequence joins TRBV6-2 or TRBV6-3 and TRBJ1-1; the D gene is possibly TRBD1 (6 bases). Trimming took 2 bases from V and 6 from J, leaving 10 bases between them. Germline V CDR1 and CDR2: MNHEY, SVGEGT. The CDR3 is 13 amino acids. Here the CDR3 DNA reads TGTGCCAGCAGTTACATCAGGGGCCCTGAAGCTTTCTTT. Its translation: CASSYIRGPEAFF.

This chain joins TRBV28 and TRBJ2-2; no firm D call. The CDR3 contains 14 residues. The V gene's germline CDR1 is MDHEN and CDR2 SYDVKM. Trimming pared 8 bases from V and 3 bases from J, leaving 13 bases between. CDR3 region: CASRRMADTGELFF. Here the CDR3 DNA reads TGTGCCAGCCGGAGAATGGCGGACACCGGGGAGCTGTTTTTT.

The chain has TRBV15 and TRBJ1-5; unclear D gene. CDR3 size: 14 residues. Per the germline V gene, CDR1 is LNHNV and CDR2 is YYDKDF (reference sequence). V was cut by 3 bases and J by 1 base, with 7 bases left in between. CDR3 DNA: TGTGCCACCAGCAGCTACCAGAGCAATCAGCCCCAGCATTTT. Amino acids: CATSSYQSNQPQHF.

This clonotype was seen a few times. The V and J genes are TRBV6-1 and TRBJ1-5; the D is unclear. Germline V gene lookup returns CDR1 MNHNS and CDR2 SASEGT. The CDR3 spans 15 residues. Trimming took 1 base from V and 3 from J, leaving 10 bases between them. Here the CDR3 DNA reads TGTGCCAGCAGTGAAGGCCGGGCTGCCAATCAGCCCCAGCATTTT. It specifies CASSEGRAANQPQHF.

The CDR3 region is CASSLPGLNYEQYF. The CDR3 nucleotides read TGTGCCAGCAGTTTGCCGGGACTAAACTACGAGCAGTACTTC. V usage is TRBV7-2 and J usage is TRBJ2-7, with 7 bases identical to TRBD2. CDR3 size: 14 residues. V shed 6 bases, J shed 3 bases, and the junction held 8 bases outside the gene matches. Germline V gene sequence: CDR1 SGHTA, CDR2 FQGNSA.

This clonotype was observed a handful of times. The CDR3 bases are TGTGCCAGCGCAGAGGTGGGGGTAAAGGAGCAGTACTTC. It specifies CASAEVGVKEQYF. The chain links TRBV6-2 or TRBV6-3 to TRBJ2-7; D assignment may be TRBD1 or TRBD2 (5 bases each). V lost 8 bases and J 7 bases, leaving 18 bases between the germline ends. The length of the CDR3 is 13 residues. The germline V gene encodes CDR1 MNHEY and CDR2 SVGEGT.

The chain employs TRBV6-1 and TRBJ1-3; no reliable D call. V was clipped by 3 bases and J by 0 bases, with 9 bases between them. CDR1 MNHNS and CDR2 SASEGT come from the germline V gene. The CDR3 extends over 15 amino acids. The CDR3 nucleotides read TGTGCCAGCAGTGAGGCCGGGAACTCTGGAAACACCATATATTTT. Its protein is CASSEAGNSGNTIYF.

This clonotype was seen many times. This rearrangement joins TRBV12-3 or TRBV12-4 to TRBJ2-7; 7 positions match TRBD1. V lost 7 bases, J lost 4 bases, and 10 bases stayed unmatched. The CDR3 spans 14 residues. In DNA form, the CDR3 reads TGTGCCAGCATGCGGAGACAGGGAAGGTACGAGCAGTACTTC. Translated: CASMRRQGRYEQYF.

The V gene is TRBV11-2, the J gene TRBJ1-1; tentatively, D is TRBD1 (5 bases). The V end was cut by 3 bases, the J end by 0 bases, with 11 bases between. The length of the CDR3 is 15 residues. Germline V gives CDR1 SGHAT, CDR2 FQNNGV. The CDR3 coding sequence is TGTGCCAGCAGCTTTGCGGGGCTCATGAACACTGAAGCTTTCTTT. Translated: CASSFAGLMNTEAFF.

This clonotype has more than one count but fewer than ten. V usage is TRBV7-8 and J usage is TRBJ1-2; D might be TRBD1 (5 bases). V was trimmed by 3 bases and J by 4 bases, leaving 9 bases between them. The CDR3 spans 13 residues. Germline V gene data show CDR1 as SGHVS and CDR2 as FQNEAQ. The CDR3 reads CASSFRQIYGYTF. The DNA of the CDR3 is TGTGCCAGCAGCTTTAGACAGATCTATGGCTACACCTTC.

This clonotype was found many times. This chain links TRBV7-9 with TRBJ2-3, with D possibly matching TRBD1 (6 bases). CDR3 length: 15 amino acids. Trimming removed 2 bases at V and 5 bases at J, with 14 bases between. CDR1 and CDR2 from the germline V gene are SEHNR and FQNEAQ (reference sequence). This chain's CDR3 is CASSLLNRVGDTQYF. CDR3 coding DNA: TGTGCCAGCAGCTTACTTAACAGGGTGGGAGATACGCAGTATTTT. Variable domain in full (rest from reference TRBV7-9 and TRBJ2-3): DTGVSQNPRHKITKRGQNVTFRCDPISEHNRLYWYRQTLGQGPEFLTYFQNEAQLEKSRLLSDRFSAERPKGSFSTLEIQRTEQGDSAMYLCASSLLNRVGDTQYFGPGTRLTVL.